The source of this TCR beta chain is a study of blood T cell repertoires in COVID-19. Study as a whole: Acute and convalescent COVID-19 samples came from the United States, Italy and Spain. From T cells, B-cell-depleted T cells, or PBMCs came the material, which was cDNA or gDNA.

How the authors handled the data: It was from reference gene primer amplification that nucleated cell counts were estimated. TCRdb's copy holds only in-frame clones and misses some; the assay was immunoSEQ multiplex PCR. Clonal size and the V and J genes are those of that table, whereas D and trimming came from the DNA. The sample consists of around 130,000 clones, about 80% of them appearing once. The CDR3 consists of 12 residues. V was clipped by 2 bases and J by 11 bases; unmatched bases: 5. Germline CDR1 and CDR2: SGHRS and YFSETQ. This clone was counted a few times. V is TRBV5-1 and J is TRBJ1-2, with TRBD1 identical over 8 bases. This TCR was recovered from a woman between 55 and 75 years old with acute or convalescent COVID-19. Material for sequencing was peripheral blood. The CDR3 sequence: CASSFSRGRYTF. In DNA form, the CDR3 reads TGCGCCAGCAGCTTTAGCAGGGGGCGATACACCTTC.